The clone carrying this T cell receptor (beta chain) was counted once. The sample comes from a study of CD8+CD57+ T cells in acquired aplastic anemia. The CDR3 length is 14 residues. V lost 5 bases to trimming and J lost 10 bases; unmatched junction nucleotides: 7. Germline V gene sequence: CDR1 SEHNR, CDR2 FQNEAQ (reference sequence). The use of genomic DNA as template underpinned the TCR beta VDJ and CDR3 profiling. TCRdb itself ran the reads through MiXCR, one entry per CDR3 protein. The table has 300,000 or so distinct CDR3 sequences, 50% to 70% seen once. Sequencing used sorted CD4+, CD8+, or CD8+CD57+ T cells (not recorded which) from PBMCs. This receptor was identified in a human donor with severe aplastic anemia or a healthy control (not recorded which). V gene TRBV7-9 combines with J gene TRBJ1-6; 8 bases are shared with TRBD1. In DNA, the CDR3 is TGTGCCAGCAGCATTGGACAGGGAAACTCACCCCTCCACTTT. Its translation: CASSIGQGNSPLHF.